This TCR beta chain comes out of a study of OX40 agonist ivuxolimab in advanced cancers. Assay: immunoSEQ multiplex PCR; the TCRdb copy retains only in-frame clones and omits some. The top ten clones hold approximately 14% of a sample with over 60,000 clones, just under 95% of them seen once. CDR1 is MNHEY, CDR2 SMNVEV, per germline (reference sequence). V was cut by 2 bases and J by 3 bases, with 13 bases left in between. The CDR3 has 15 residues. The receptor comes from an adult with an advanced solid tumor such as melanoma, head and neck, liver or kidney cancer. The sample here was CD4+ or CD8+ T cells sorted from blood, taken in a trial of the OX40 agonist ivuxolimab. The chain recombines TRBV27 with TRBJ1-2; D is possibly TRBD1 (6 bases). The CDR3 nucleotides are TGTGCCAGCAGTTTACTACCGGGACAACACTATGGCTACACCTTC. Protein: CASSLLPGQHYGYTF.